These 16 T cell receptor beta chains share one sample of origin, sequenced in a study of blood T cells in healthy people across ages. A second about 7 to 11 cycle PCR used barcoded and J-beta primers. TCRdb reprocessed the 5' RACE reads with MiXCR, giving one entry per CDR3 protein. The sample includes over 1,300,000 distinct CDR3 sequences, approximately 63% of them seen just once. The sequenced sample consisted of blood. The source of these receptors is a man aged 18 to 30 in good health.

In this sample, this clonotype turned up once. J is TRBJ2-3 and V is TRBV27; 8 positions agree with TRBD2. Germline values: CDR1 MNHEY, CDR2 SMNVEV (reference sequence). Trimming cost V 1 base and J 3 bases; bases outside gene matches: 9. This CDR3 contains 17 residues. CDR3 region: CASSLLAVAGSTDTQYF. The CDR3 region has the DNA TGTGCCAGCAGTTTATTGGCCGTAGCGGGATCGACAGATACGCAGTATTTT.

The chain uses TRBV20-1 and TRBJ2-7; tentative D call: TRBD1 (5 bases). Trimming cost V 4 bases and J 0 bases, with 16 bases left between them. The germline V gene has CDR1 DFQATT and CDR2 SNEGSKA (reference sequence). This CDR3 comprises 15 residues. CDR3 DNA: TGCAGTGCTATTAACAGGTCCTCTAGCTCCTACGAGCAGTACTTC. The encoded protein is CSAINRSSSSYEQYF.

The rearrangement uses TRBV4-1 and TRBJ2-7; 7 bases match TRBD2. Germline loops: CDR1 MGHRA, CDR2 YSYEKL. This CDR3 has 17 amino acids. V dropped 0 bases and J dropped 5; count of bases not matched to a gene: 13. The DNA of the CDR3 is TGCGCCAGCAGCCAAGAAGGGGTCGGGGGGAGGGTCAACGAGCAGTACTTC. Its translation: CASSQEGVGGRVNEQYF.

V gene TRBV15 combines with J gene TRBJ2-1; 10 nucleotides line up with TRBD2. The V gene end was trimmed by 1 base and the J gene end by 9 bases; junction bases not matched to a gene: 0. Germline CDR1 reads LNHNV; CDR2 reads YYDKDF (reference sequence). The CDR3 has 13 residues. CDR3: CATSRASGSEQFF. The CDR3 DNA sequence: TGTGCCACCAGCAGAGCTAGCGGGAGTGAGCAGTTCTTC.

This clonotype has only one observation. The chain has TRBV12-3 or TRBV12-4 and TRBJ1-1; TRBD1 aligns across 7 bases. The CDR3 spans 14 residues. Trimming removed 10 bases from V and 2 bases from J; junction bases left unmatched: 10. For the CDR3, the DNA is TGTGCCAACAGGGTGGGAGGGGGCAACACTGAAGCTTTCTTT. Residues: CANRVGGGNTEAFF.

J is TRBJ2-5 and V is TRBV9; 9 bases match TRBD1. CDR1 is SGDLS and CDR2 is YYNGEE in the germline V gene. The length of the CDR3 is 15 residues. With 0 bases clipped from V and 4 bases from J, the junction kept 4 bases outside the gene matches. CDR3 sequence: CASSVAGTGRETQYF. The CDR3 region has the DNA TGTGCCAGCAGCGTAGCTGGGACAGGGCGAGAGACCCAGTACTTC.

V and J are TRBV7-8 and TRBJ1-1; no clear D gene. From germline, CDR1 is SGHVS and CDR2 FQNEAQ. The CDR3 is made up of 14 amino acids. V lost 5 bases and J lost 5, with 15 bases in between. As DNA, the CDR3 is TGTGCCAGCAGCCCCATGGCGGTTCGGACTGAAGCTTTCTTT. It codes for CASSPMAVRTEAFF. The variable domain in full, with the rest retrieved from reference TRBV7-8 and TRBJ1-1, is GAGVSQSPRYKVAKRGQDVALRCDPISGHVSLFWYQQALGQGPEFLTYFQNEAQLDKSGLPSDRFFAERPEGSVSTLKIQRTQQEDSAVYLCASSPMAVRTEAFFGQGTRLTVV.

This chain connects TRBV5-1 to TRBJ2-1; 7 nucleotides agree with TRBD1. From germline, CDR1 is SGHRS and CDR2 YFSETQ. CDR3 length: 16 residues. The V segment lost 0 bases and the J segment 0 bases; nucleotides outside the gene matches: 3. The CDR3 DNA follows: TGCGCCAGCAGCTTGGATGGGACAGCCTCCTACAATGAGCAGTTCTTC. Its translation is CASSLDGTASYNEQFF.

The chain recombines TRBV30 with TRBJ1-1, with D maybe TRBD1 (5 bases). The germline V gene encodes CDR1 GTSNPN and CDR2 SVGIG (reference sequence). The CDR3 totals 13 residues. With 3 bases removed from V and 5 bases from J, the gap between germline ends came to 13 bases. This CDR3 is CAWRVDSTTEAFF. Here the CDR3 DNA reads TGTGCCTGGAGAGTAGACAGTACGACTGAAGCTTTCTTT.

Only one count was recorded for this clonotype. This sequence joins TRBV11-3 and TRBJ2-5, with D perhaps given as TRBD1 or TRBD2 (5 bases each). This CDR3 has 16 residues. CDR1 is SGHNT and CDR2 is YENEEA in the germline V gene. Deletions cut 2 bases from V and 5 bases from J, with 18 bases between. Written as DNA, the CDR3 is TGTGCCAGCAGCTTAAGCGGAGCTAGCCAGGGCGAGACCCAGTACTTC. It is translated as CASSLSGASQGETQYF. The entire variable domain, with the rest obtained from reference TRBV11-3 and TRBJ2-5, is as follows: EAGVVQSPRYKIIEKKQPVAFWCNPISGHNTLYWYLQNLGQGPELLIRYENEEAVDDSQLPKDRFSAERLKGVDSTLKIQPAELGDSAVYLCASSLSGASQGETQYFGPGTRLLVL.

V gene TRBV16 combines with J gene TRBJ1-2; 8 bases match TRBD1. The V gene end was trimmed by 3 bases and the J gene end by 3 bases; junction bases not matched to a gene: 9. The CDR3 is 16 amino acids. Germline V gene lookup returns CDR1 KGHSY and CDR2 FQNENV. The CDR3 DNA follows: TGTGCCAGCAGCCAGCAGGCAGGGGGCGCTTACTATGGCTACACCTTC. Its protein is CASSQQAGGAYYGYTF.

A word on this clonotype: The junction differs from germline at one of its ends, possibly a read error. This chain links TRBV12-3 or TRBV12-4 with TRBJ2-3; weak D call: TRBD1 (6 bases). This CDR3 has 14 residues. The CDR3: CASTQTRGTDAQYF. As DNA, the CDR3 is TGTGCCAGCACCCAGACCAGGGGCACAGATGCGCAGTATTTT.

The chain recombines TRBV28 with TRBJ2-7; maybe TRBD1 (5 bases). This CDR3 spans 14 amino acids. The V gene's germline CDR1 is MDHEN and CDR2 SYDVKM. V was cut by 7 bases and J by 2 bases, with 15 bases left in between. CDR3: CASKMSGYTYEQYF. DNA of the CDR3: TGTGCCAGCAAGATGTCAGGGTATACCTACGAGCAGTACTTC.

The chain combines TRBV4-1 with TRBJ1-1; 7 nucleotides align to TRBD1. The CDR3 is made up of 15 amino acids. Trimming cost V 3 bases and J 5 bases; bases outside gene matches: 9. Germline CDR1 reads MGHRA; CDR2 reads YSYEKL. The CDR3 sequence: CASSHPGQPRTEAFF. CDR3 nucleotides: TGCGCCAGCAGCCACCCGGGACAGCCAAGAACTGAAGCTTTCTTT.

This chain uses TRBV6-6 with TRBJ2-5, with D unresolved. The germline CDR1 and CDR2 sequences are MNHNY and SVGAGI (reference sequence). Trimming took off 2 bases at V and 0 bases at J, with 10 bases between the two ends. This CDR3 region has 15 residues. The CDR3 coding sequence is TGTGCCAGCAGTTACCCGGAGACGTACCAAGAGACCCAGTACTTC. Amino acid sequence: CASSYPETYQETQYF.

The chain has TRBV4-2 and TRBJ2-3; 8 nucleotides agree with TRBD1. V gave up 4 bases and J gave up 2 bases; unmatched junction bases: 5. There are 15 residues in the CDR3. Germline V gives CDR1 LGHNA, CDR2 YNFKEQ. The CDR3 loop reads CASSRKGQATDTQYF. For the CDR3, the DNA is TGTGCCAGCAGCCGCAAGGGACAGGCCACAGATACGCAGTATTTT.